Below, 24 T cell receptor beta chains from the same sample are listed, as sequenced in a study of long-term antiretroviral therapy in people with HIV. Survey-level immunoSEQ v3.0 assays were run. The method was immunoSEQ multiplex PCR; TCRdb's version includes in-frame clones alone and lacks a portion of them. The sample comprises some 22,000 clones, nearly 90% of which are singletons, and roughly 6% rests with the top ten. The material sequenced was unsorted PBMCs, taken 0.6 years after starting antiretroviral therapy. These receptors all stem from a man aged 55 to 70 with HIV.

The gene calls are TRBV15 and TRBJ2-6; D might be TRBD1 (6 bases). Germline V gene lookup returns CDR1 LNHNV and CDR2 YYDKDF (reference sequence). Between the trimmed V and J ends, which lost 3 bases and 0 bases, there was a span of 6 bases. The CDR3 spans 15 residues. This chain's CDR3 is CATSRTGSGANVLTF. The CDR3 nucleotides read TGTGCCACCAGCAGGACAGGCTCTGGGGCCAACGTCCTGACTTTC.

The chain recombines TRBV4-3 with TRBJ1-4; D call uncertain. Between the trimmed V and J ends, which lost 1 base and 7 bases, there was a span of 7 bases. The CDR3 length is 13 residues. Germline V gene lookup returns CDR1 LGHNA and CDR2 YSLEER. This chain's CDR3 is CASSQVMAEKLFF. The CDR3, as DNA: TGCGCCAGCAGCCAAGTAATGGCTGAAAAACTGTTTTTT.

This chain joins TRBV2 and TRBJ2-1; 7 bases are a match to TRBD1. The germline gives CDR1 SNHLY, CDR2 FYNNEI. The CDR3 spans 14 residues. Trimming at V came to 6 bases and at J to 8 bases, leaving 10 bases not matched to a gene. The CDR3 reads CASRDLTGSDEQFF. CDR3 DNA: TGTGCCAGCAGGGATTTGACAGGGTCGGATGAGCAGTTCTTC.

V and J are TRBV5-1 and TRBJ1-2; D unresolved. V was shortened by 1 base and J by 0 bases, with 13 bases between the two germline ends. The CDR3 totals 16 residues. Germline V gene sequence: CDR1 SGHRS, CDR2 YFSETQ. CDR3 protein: CASSLKGRDSNYGYTF. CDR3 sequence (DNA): TGCGCCAGCAGCTTGAAAGGGAGAGATTCTAACTATGGCTACACCTTC. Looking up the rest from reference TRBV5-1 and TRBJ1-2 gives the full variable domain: KAGVTQTPRYLIKTRGQQVTLSCSPISGHRSVSWYQQTPGQGLQFLFEYFSETQRNKGNFPGRFSGRQFSNSRSEMNVSTLELGDSALYLCASSLKGRDSNYGYTFGSGTRLTVV.

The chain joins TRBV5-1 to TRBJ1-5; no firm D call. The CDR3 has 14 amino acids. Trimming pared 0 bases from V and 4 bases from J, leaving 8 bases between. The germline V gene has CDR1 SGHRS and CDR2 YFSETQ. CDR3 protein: CASSLDGGNQPQHF. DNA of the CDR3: TGCGCCAGCAGCTTGGATGGAGGGAATCAGCCCCAGCATTTT.

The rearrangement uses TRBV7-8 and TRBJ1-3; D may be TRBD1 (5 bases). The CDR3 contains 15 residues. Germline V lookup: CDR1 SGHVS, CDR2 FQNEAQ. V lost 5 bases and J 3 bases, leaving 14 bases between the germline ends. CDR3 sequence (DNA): TGTGCCAGCAGCCTTTTAAGGGGAAGTGGAAACACCATATATTTT. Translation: CASSLLRGSGNTIYF.

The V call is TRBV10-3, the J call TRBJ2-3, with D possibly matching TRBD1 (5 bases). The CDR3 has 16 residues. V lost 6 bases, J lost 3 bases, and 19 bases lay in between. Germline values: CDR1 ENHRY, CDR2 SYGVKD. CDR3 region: CAISTHSQGGTDTQYF. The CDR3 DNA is TGTGCCATCAGCACCCACTCTCAGGGTGGAACAGATACGCAGTATTTT.

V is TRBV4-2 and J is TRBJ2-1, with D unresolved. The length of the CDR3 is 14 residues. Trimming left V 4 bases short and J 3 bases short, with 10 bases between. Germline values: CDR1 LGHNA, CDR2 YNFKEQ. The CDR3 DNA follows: TGTGCCAGCAGCCCCCCGACGGGCTACAATGAGCAGTTCTTC. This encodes CASSPPTGYNEQFF.

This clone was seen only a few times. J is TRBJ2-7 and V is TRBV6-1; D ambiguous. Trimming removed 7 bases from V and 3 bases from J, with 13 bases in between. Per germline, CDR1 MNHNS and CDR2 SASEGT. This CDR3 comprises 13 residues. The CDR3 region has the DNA TGTGCCAGCACCAGGACCGGCTACTACGAGCAGTACTTC. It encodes CASTRTGYYEQYF.

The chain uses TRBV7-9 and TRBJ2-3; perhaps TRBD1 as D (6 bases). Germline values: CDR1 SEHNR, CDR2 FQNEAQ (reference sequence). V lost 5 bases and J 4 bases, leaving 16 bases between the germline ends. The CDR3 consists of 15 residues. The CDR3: CASSPRRGGSDTQYF. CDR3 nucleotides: TGTGCCAGCAGCCCCCGGAGAGGGGGATCAGATACGCAGTATTTT.

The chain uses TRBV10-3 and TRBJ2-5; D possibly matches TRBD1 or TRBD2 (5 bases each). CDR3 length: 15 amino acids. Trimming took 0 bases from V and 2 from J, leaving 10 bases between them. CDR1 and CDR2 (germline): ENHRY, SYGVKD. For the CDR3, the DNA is TGTGCCATCAGTGAGTCGGGGGAGTTTCAAGAGACCCAGTACTTC. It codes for CAISESGEFQETQYF.

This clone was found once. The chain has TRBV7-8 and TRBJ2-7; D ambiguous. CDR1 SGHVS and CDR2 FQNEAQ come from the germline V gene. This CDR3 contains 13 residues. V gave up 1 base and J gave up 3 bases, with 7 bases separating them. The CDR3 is CASSLVSGYEQYF. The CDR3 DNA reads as TGTGCCAGCAGCTTAGTGTCTGGCTACGAGCAGTACTTC.

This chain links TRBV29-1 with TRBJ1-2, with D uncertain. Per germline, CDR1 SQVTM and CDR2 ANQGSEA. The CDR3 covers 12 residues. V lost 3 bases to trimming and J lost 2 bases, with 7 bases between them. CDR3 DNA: TGCAGCGTTGACAGCTGGAACTATGGCTACACCTTC. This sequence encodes CSVDSWNYGYTF.

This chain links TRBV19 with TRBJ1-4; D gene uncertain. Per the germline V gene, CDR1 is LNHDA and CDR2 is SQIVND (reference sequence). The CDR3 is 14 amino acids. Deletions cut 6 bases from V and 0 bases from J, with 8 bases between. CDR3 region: CASSMSATNEKLFF. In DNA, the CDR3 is TGTGCCAGTAGCATGAGTGCAACTAATGAAAAACTGTTTTTT.

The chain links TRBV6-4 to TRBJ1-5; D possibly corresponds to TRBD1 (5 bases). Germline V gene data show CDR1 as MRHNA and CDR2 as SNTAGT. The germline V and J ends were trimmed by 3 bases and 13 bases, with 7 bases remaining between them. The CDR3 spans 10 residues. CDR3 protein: CASSDWGQHF. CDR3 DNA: TGTGCCAGCAGTGATTGGGGGCAGCATTTT.

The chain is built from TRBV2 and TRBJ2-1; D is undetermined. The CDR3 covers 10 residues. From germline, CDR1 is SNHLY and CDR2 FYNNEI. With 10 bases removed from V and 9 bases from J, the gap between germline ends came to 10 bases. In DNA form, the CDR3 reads TGTGCCATCGTATTTCCTGAGCAGTTCTTC. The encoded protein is CAIVFPEQFF.

The CDR3 DNA reads TGTGCCAGCAGCTTAACCCCTAGCGGGAGAGGGGCCTACGAGCAGTACTTC. This sequence encodes CASSLTPSGRGAYEQYF. The chain couples TRBV7-8 to TRBJ2-7; TRBD2 matches 10 bases. Germline CDR1 SGHVS, CDR2 FQNEAQ. This CDR3 contains 17 residues. With V trimmed by 2 bases and J by 2 bases, 9 bases remained unmatched.

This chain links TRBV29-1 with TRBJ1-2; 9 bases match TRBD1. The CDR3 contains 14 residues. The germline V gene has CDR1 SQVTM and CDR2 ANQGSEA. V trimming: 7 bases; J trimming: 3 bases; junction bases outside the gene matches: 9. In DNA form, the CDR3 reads TGCAGCGCGGGAGGACAGGGGCTCGACTATGGCTACACCTTC. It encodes CSAGGQGLDYGYTF.

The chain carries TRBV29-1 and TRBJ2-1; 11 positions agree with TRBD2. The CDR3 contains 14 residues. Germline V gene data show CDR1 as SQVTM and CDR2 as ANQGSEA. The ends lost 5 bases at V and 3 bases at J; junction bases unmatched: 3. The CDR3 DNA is TGCAGCGTTAGGACTAGCGGGTTCTACAATGAGCAGTTCTTC. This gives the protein CSVRTSGFYNEQFF.

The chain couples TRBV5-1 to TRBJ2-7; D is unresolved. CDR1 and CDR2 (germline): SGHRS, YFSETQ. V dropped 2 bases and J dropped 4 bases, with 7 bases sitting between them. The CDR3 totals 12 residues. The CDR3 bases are TGCGCCAGCAGCTTAGGCGAGTACGAGCAGTACTTC. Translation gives CASSLGEYEQYF.

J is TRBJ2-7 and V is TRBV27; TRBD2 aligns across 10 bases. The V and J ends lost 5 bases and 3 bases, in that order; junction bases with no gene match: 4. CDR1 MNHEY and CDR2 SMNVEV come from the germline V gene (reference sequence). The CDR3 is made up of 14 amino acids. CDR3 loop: CASSSQREGYEQYF. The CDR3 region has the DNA TGTGCCAGCAGTAGCCAGCGGGAGGGCTACGAGCAGTACTTC.

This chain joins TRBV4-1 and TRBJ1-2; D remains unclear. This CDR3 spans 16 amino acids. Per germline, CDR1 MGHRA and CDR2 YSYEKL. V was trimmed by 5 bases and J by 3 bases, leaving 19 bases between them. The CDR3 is CASSFGVYPEDYGYTF. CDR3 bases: TGCGCCAGCAGCTTCGGGGTTTATCCGGAGGACTATGGCTACACCTTC.

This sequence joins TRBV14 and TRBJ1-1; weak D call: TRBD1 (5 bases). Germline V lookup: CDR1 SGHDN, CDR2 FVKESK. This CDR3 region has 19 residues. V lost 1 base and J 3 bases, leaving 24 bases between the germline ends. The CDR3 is CASSQGSRGYGRVDTEAFF. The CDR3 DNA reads TGTGCCAGCAGCCAAGGCTCTAGGGGATACGGGCGTGTGGACACTGAAGCTTTCTTT.

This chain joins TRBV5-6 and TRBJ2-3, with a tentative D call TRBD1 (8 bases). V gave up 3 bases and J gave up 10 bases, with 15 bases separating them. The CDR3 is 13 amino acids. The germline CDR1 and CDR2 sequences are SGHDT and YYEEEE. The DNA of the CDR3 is TGTGCCAGCAGCTGGGAAACAGGGGGGGCGCAGTATTTT. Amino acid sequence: CASSWETGGAQYF.